This paragraph reports one TCR beta chain. The V and J ends lost 4 bases and 8 bases respectively, with 16 bases between them. Per the germline V gene, CDR1 is SGHNT and CDR2 is YYREEE (reference sequence). The CDR3 totals 14 residues. The data stem from a study of cytomegalovirus exposure and HLA in healthy donors. The overall study: Genetic ancestry analysis placed 81% of the 398 donors that were genotyped in the Caucasian-associated cluster.

Vbeta (60) and Jbeta (13) primers were used in the PCR. Here immunoSEQ multiplex PCR was the method, and the copy in TCRdb shows in-frame clones only, minus some. The sample holds approximately 92,000 clones; approximately 70% are singletons and the top ten take approximately 8.2%. The specimen was PBMCs. The TCR originated in a man in his 60s in good health and CMV-seronegative. The chain joins TRBV5-4 to TRBJ2-1, with a weak D call TRBD2 (6 bases). CDR3 DNA: TGTGCCAGCAGCCGAGCGGGTCCAAACGATGAGCAGTTCTTC. The encoded protein is CASSRAGPNDEQFF.